This passage covers 8 T cell receptor beta chains from one sample sequenced in a study of blood T cells in healthy people across ages. A sample-barcoded 5' primer and a J-beta primer mix were used in a second PCR of roughly 7 to 12 cycles. In TCRdb, the 5' RACE reads were re-called with MiXCR into one record per CDR3 protein. Of 550,000 to 800,000 distinct CDR3 sequences listed, approximately 30% are singletons. Sequenced input: blood. The receptors stem from a woman older than 75 in good health.

This clonotype was seen at least ten times. The genes are TRBV6-6 and TRBJ2-5; TRBD2 matches at 7 bases. Germline V gene data show CDR1 as MNHNY and CDR2 as SVGAGI (reference sequence). V lost 4 bases to trimming and J lost 5 bases; unmatched junction nucleotides: 4. The CDR3 runs to 13 residues. The DNA for the CDR3 is TGTGCCAGCAGTTGGGGGGGGGGTGAGACCCAGTACTTC. This codes for CASSWGGGETQYF.

This clonotype has a count of ten or more. The chain combines TRBV27 with TRBJ2-3; no firm D call. Trimming took off 6 bases at V and 2 bases at J, with 9 bases between the two ends. Germline V CDR1 and CDR2: MNHEY, SMNVEV (reference sequence). The CDR3 has 13 amino acids. The CDR3 bases are TGTGCCAGCAGCCTGACGGACACAGATACGCAGTATTTT. Translation: CASSLTDTDTQYF.

This clonotype was counted only a few times. The chain employs TRBV11-3 and TRBJ1-6; no clear D. Trimming stripped 5 bases from V and 9 bases from J, with 14 bases between. This CDR3 spans 14 amino acids. Per the germline V gene, CDR1 is SGHNT and CDR2 is YENEEA. CDR3 sequence: CASSHGEAGSPLHF. As DNA, the CDR3 is TGTGCCAGCAGCCACGGGGAGGCGGGTTCACCCCTCCACTTT. The full variable domain, rest sourced from reference TRBV11-3 and TRBJ1-6, is EAGVVQSPRYKIIEKKQPVAFWCNPISGHNTLYWYLQNLGQGPELLIRYENEEAVDDSQLPKDRFSAERLKGVDSTLKIQPAELGDSAVYLCASSHGEAGSPLHFGNGTRLTVT.

For this clonotype: The junction shows a germline mismatch at one end, possibly a read error. J is TRBJ2-7 and V is TRBV7-8; 7 bases map to TRBD1. This CDR3 spans 14 amino acids. Per the germline V gene, CDR1 is SGHVS and CDR2 is FQNEAQ. The CDR3 region has the DNA TGTACCAGCAGCCTAGGGGACAGCTCCTACGAGCAGTACTTC. Its translation: CTSSLGDSSYEQYF. The entire variable domain, with the rest obtained from reference TRBV7-8 and TRBJ2-7, is as follows: GAGVSQSPRYKVAKRGQDVALRCDPISGHVSLFWYQQALGQGPEFLTYFQNEAQLDKSGLPSDRFFAERPEGSVSTLKIQRTQQEDSAVYLCTSSLGDSSYEQYFGPGTRLTVT.

The chain combines TRBV6-5 with TRBJ1-2, with D possibly being TRBD1 (6 bases). The V and J ends lost 0 bases and 6 bases respectively, with 14 bases between them. This CDR3 contains 15 residues. Germline loops: CDR1 MNHEY, CDR2 SVGAGI. This chain's CDR3 is CASSYSKRGMDGYTF. CDR3 in DNA: TGTGCCAGCAGTTACTCGAAGAGGGGGATGGATGGCTACACCTTC.

Worth noting for this clonotype: This may be a read error: a much more frequent sequence differs by one nucleotide. V is TRBV18 and J is TRBJ2-7; D remains ambiguous. The J call may be mistaken, given a closer DNA end match to TRBJ2-5. Germline CDR1 reads KGHSH; CDR2 reads LQKENI. This CDR3 spans 13 amino acids. The CDR3 loop is CASSPTVSGTQYF. CDR3 DNA sequence: TGTGCCAGCTCACCTACAGTCTCGGGGACCCAGTACTTC.

This clonotype occurred many times. The V and J genes are TRBV6-2 or TRBV6-3 and TRBJ2-1; perhaps TRBD2 as D (5 bases). The CDR3 consists of 13 residues. Trimming shortened V by 5 bases and J by 7 bases, and 12 bases separated the two germline ends. Per the germline V gene, CDR1 is MNHEY and CDR2 is SVGEGT. The CDR3 region is CASSGGLDNEQFF. The DNA for the CDR3 is TGTGCCAGCAGTGGAGGACTGGATAATGAGCAGTTCTTC.

This clonotype occurred a few times. CDR3 sequence: CASRGGGARNQPQHF. In DNA form, the CDR3 reads TGTGCCAGCAGGGGTGGAGGGGCGCGCAATCAGCCCCAGCATTTT. The V gene is TRBV27, the J gene TRBJ1-5; tentatively, D is TRBD1 (5 bases). The CDR3 has 15 amino acids. Per the germline V gene, CDR1 is MNHEY and CDR2 is SMNVEV (reference sequence). V dropped 6 bases and J dropped 2 bases, with 14 bases sitting between them.